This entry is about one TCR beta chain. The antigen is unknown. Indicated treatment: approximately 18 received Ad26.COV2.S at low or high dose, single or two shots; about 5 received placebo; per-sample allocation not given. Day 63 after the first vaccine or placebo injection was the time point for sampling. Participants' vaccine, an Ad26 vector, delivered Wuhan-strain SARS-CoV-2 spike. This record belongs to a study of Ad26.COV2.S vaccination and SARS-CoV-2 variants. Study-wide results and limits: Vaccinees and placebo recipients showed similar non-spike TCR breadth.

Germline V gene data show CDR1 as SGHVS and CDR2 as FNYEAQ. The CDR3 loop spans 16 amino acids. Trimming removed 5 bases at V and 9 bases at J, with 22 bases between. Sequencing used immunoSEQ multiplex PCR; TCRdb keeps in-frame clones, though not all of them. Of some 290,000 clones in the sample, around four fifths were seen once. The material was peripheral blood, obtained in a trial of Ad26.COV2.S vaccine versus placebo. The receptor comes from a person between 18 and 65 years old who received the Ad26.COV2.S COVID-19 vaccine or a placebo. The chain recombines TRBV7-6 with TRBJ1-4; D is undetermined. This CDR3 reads CASSLGRAQYPKKLFF. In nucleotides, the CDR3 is TGTGCCAGCAGCCTAGGACGGGCCCAGTATCCGAAAAAACTGTTTTTT.